This is a list of T cell receptor beta chains from one sample in a study of T cell clones after liver transplantation. The table came from immunoSEQ multiplex PCR; TCRdb's copy has only in-frame clones and leaves some out. The sample lists about 58,000 clones; around 70% were seen once. The specimen comprised CD4+ T cells from blood, sampled at the approximately 15-month timepoint. The receptors were sampled from a human patient who received a liver transplant. Some T cells may have originated in the graft donor. Both conserved end residues are part of each CDR3. The D gene is left open where the match is weak. Part of the rows lack a size; the others show once, few, many or a class for expanded clones.

d_call,v_call,j_call,clone_size,cdr3_aa,cdr3_nt
NA,TRBV28,TRBJ1-4,few,CASHSNEKLFF,TGTGCCAGCCACAGTAATGAAAAACTGTTTTTT
NA,TRBV11-2,TRBJ2-1,NA,CASSTTYNEQFF,TGTGCCAGCAGCACTACCTACAATGAGCAGTTCTTC
NA,TRBV5-4,TRBJ2-1,NA,CASSLAEVYSSNEQFF,TGTGCCAGCAGCTTGGCCGAAGTTTACAGCAGTAATGAGCAGTTCTTC
NA,TRBV11-2,TRBJ2-2,NA,CASSNVRGALANTGELFF,TGTGCCAGCAGCAATGTGAGGGGCGCGTTAGCGAACACCGGGGAGCTGTTTTTT
TRBD1,TRBV28,TRBJ1-1,NA,CASSSSGGNTEAFF,TGTGCCAGCAGTTCCTCAGGGGGGAACACTGAAGCTTTCTTT
NA,TRBV28,TRBJ1-2,NA,CASSLFRPEGGYGYTF,TGTGCCAGCAGTTTATTCCGACCTGAGGGAGGCTATGGCTACACCTTC
TRBD1,TRBV7-2,TRBJ2-4,few,CASSSRTGGGKNIQYF,TGTGCCAGCAGCTCCCGGACAGGGGGGGGAAAAAACATTCAGTACTTC
NA,TRBV11-1,TRBJ2-7,NA,CASSLLGVYEQYF,TGTGCCAGCAGCTTACTGGGGGTGTACGAGCAGTACTTC
NA,TRBV30,TRBJ1-5,once,CARSSGDSNQPQHF,TGTGCCCGGAGTTCCGGGGATAGCAATCAGCCCCAGCATTTT
NA,TRBV7-2,TRBJ2-2,NA,CASSPRFNTGELFF,TGTGCCAGCAGCCCCCGCTTTAACACCGGGGAGCTGTTTTTT
NA,TRBV7-2,TRBJ2-1,NA,CASRLDRSSYNEQFF,TGTGCCAGCAGATTAGACAGGAGCTCCTACAATGAGCAGTTCTTC
TRBD1,TRBV9,TRBJ1-1,NA,CASSPEGQGLEAFF,TGTGCCAGCAGTCCCGAGGGACAGGGTCTAGAAGCTTTCTTT
TRBD2,TRBV7-9,TRBJ2-5,NA,CASSLMAGGPETQYF,TGTGCCAGCAGCTTAATGGCGGGAGGGCCCGAGACCCAGTACTTC
TRBD2,TRBV5-1,TRBJ2-3,few,CASSRLLAGGTDTQYF,TGCGCCAGCAGCCGCTTACTAGCGGGGGGCACAGATACGCAGTATTTT
NA,TRBV7-2,TRBJ1-5,once,CASSHGSNQPQHF,TGTGCCAGCAGCCACGGTAGCAATCAGCCCCAGCATTTT
NA,TRBV6-6,TRBJ2-7,NA,CASSYSGPATEQYF,TGTGCCAGCAGTTACTCTGGACCGGCGACCGAGCAGTACTTC
TRBD2,TRBV5-6,TRBJ2-3,NA,CASSFSGGATDTQYF,TGTGCCAGCAGCTTTAGCGGGGGGGCCACAGATACGCAGTATTTT
TRBD1,TRBV7-2,TRBJ2-2,NA,CASSLRRGQTGELFF,TGTGCCAGCAGCTTACGCAGGGGGCAAACCGGGGAGCTGTTTTTT
NA,TRBV7-2,TRBJ2-1,NA,CASSFTGNEQFF,TGTGCCAGCAGCTTCACAGGGAATGAGCAGTTCTTC
NA,TRBV19,TRBJ2-6,NA,CASSIGNVGPGANVLTF,TGTGCCAGTAGTATAGGGAATGTGGGGCCTGGGGCCAACGTCCTGACTTTC
NA,TRBV2,TRBJ2-1,NA,CASSESTATKEFF,TGTGCCAGCAGTGAATCGACGGCTACTAAGGAGTTCTTC
NA,TRBV6-4,TRBJ2-6,NA,CASSDWSGANVLTF,TGTGCCAGCAGTGACTGGTCTGGGGCCAACGTCCTGACTTTC
NA,TRBV29-1,TRBJ2-5,NA,CSVDLGSIGETQYF,TGCAGCGTTGATCTGGGGAGTATTGGGGAGACCCAGTACTTC
NA,TRBV7-6,TRBJ1-1,few,CASSLIGQSYMNTEAFF,TGTGCCAGCAGCTTGATCGGACAGAGTTACATGAACACTGAAGCTTTCTTT
NA,TRBV25-1,TRBJ2-7,NA,CASSDAGTSVTQYF,TGTGCCAGCAGTGATGCCGGGACCTCGGTAACCCAGTACTTC
TRBD2,TRBV2,TRBJ2-3,NA,CANIAGGSTDTQYF,TGTGCCAACATAGCGGGAGGGAGCACAGATACGCAGTATTTT
TRBD2,TRBV7-2,TRBJ2-3,NA,CASSGGVGFTDTQYF,TGTGCCAGCAGCGGGGGGGTTGGTTTTACAGATACGCAGTATTTT
NA,TRBV7-9,TRBJ1-3,NA,CASSPQGGNTIYF,TGTGCCAGCAGCCCACAGGGTGGGAACACCATATATTTT
NA,TRBV15,TRBJ2-2,NA,CATSRDLTNTGELFF,TGTGCCACCAGCAGAGACCTGACCAACACCGGGGAGCTGTTTTTT
TRBD1,TRBV7-2,TRBJ1-1,NA,CASSLRDRDEAFF,TGTGCCAGCAGCTTACGGGACAGGGATGAAGCTTTCTTT
NA,TRBV30,TRBJ2-3,NA,CAWGPGTDTQYF,TGTGCCTGGGGACCAGGGACAGATACGCAGTATTTT
TRBD2,TRBV18,TRBJ2-3,once,CASSPELTSGSDTDTQYF,TGTGCCAGCTCACCTGAACTGACTAGCGGGAGTGACACAGATACGCAGTATTTT
NA,TRBV6-1,TRBJ1-5,NA,CASSEQANQPQHF,TGTGCCAGCAGTGAACAGGCCAATCAGCCCCAGCATTTT
TRBD2,TRBV28,TRBJ2-2,NA,CASSPTSGGNTGELFF,TGTGCCAGCAGCCCGACTAGCGGGGGGAACACCGGGGAGCTGTTTTTT
NA,TRBV5-6,TRBJ1-2,few,CASSNQGWEGGYTF,TGTGCCAGCAGCAACCAGGGGTGGGAGGGTGGCTACACCTTC
NA,TRBV6-5,TRBJ2-6,NA,CASRSEGGANVLTF,TGTGCCAGCAGATCAGAGGGGGGGGCCAACGTCCTGACTTTC
TRBD1,TRBV7-2,TRBJ2-7,NA,CASSQTGSSYEQYF,TGTGCCAGCAGCCAGACAGGGAGCTCCTACGAGCAGTACTTC
NA,TRBV28,TRBJ1-3,NA,CASSPSGTHIYF,TGTGCCAGCAGCCCCTCGGGAACCCACATATATTTT